A selection of T cell receptor beta chains follows, all from one sample in a study of blood T cell repertoires in COVID-19. Only in-frame clones appear in the TCRdb table, and some are missing; sequencing was by immunoSEQ multiplex PCR. The sample includes a few hundred thousand clones, about 80% of them seen just once. Sequenced material: peripheral blood. These receptors were collected from a man younger than 40 who had recovered from COVID-19. Each CDR3 is given with its conserved first and last residue. Each record gives: J gene, CDR3 length, clone size, D gene, V gene, CDR3 protein, CDR3 DNA. The D gene is left open where the match is weak. A clone size is listed for some rows: how often the clone was seen (once, few, many), or a class if it is expanded.

J gene: TRBJ1-6
CDR3 length: 14
clone size: NA
D gene: NA
V gene: TRBV2
CDR3 protein: CASTGGGRNSPLHF
CDR3 DNA: TGTGCCAGCACTGGGGGGGGACGGAATTCACCCCTCCACTTT

J gene: TRBJ2-1
CDR3 length: 18
clone size: NA
D gene: TRBD2
V gene: TRBV7-3
CDR3 protein: CASSLNSLAGGAYNEQFF
CDR3 DNA: TGTGCCAGCAGCTTAAACAGCCTAGCGGGGGGTGCCTACAATGAGCAGTTCTTC

J gene: TRBJ2-3
CDR3 length: 14
clone size: NA
D gene: TRBD2
V gene: TRBV7-2
CDR3 protein: CASSLQRETDTQYF
CDR3 DNA: TGTGCCAGCAGCTTACAGCGGGAAACAGATACGCAGTATTTT

J gene: TRBJ2-7
CDR3 length: 13
clone size: few
D gene: NA
V gene: TRBV7-9
CDR3 protein: CASSPTVSYEQYF
CDR3 DNA: TGTGCCAGCAGCCCGACAGTATCCTACGAGCAGTACTTC

J gene: TRBJ1-1
CDR3 length: 14
clone size: NA
D gene: NA
V gene: TRBV3-1/TRBV3-2
CDR3 protein: CASSQEDTVSEAFF
CDR3 DNA: TGTGCCAGCAGCCAAGAGGACACGGTATCTGAAGCTTTCTTT

J gene: TRBJ2-7
CDR3 length: 18
clone size: NA
D gene: NA
V gene: TRBV3-1/TRBV3-2
CDR3 protein: CASSQDFMGGGRGLEQYF
CDR3 DNA: TGTGCCAGCAGCCAAGATTTTATGGGTGGGGGCCGCGGGTTAGAGCAGTACTTC

J gene: TRBJ1-6
CDR3 length: 14
clone size: NA
D gene: NA
V gene: TRBV3-1/TRBV3-2
CDR3 protein: CAGRDPGINSPLHF
CDR3 DNA: TGTGCCGGCAGGGATCCCGGGATTAATTCACCCCTCCACTTT

J gene: TRBJ2-2
CDR3 length: 15
clone size: NA
D gene: TRBD1
V gene: TRBV4-2
CDR3 protein: CASSQGTGDTGELFF
CDR3 DNA: TGTGCCAGCAGCCAAGGGACAGGGGACACCGGGGAGCTGTTTTTT

J gene: TRBJ1-5
CDR3 length: 13
clone size: NA
D gene: NA
V gene: TRBV28
CDR3 protein: CASNSGVNQPQHF
CDR3 DNA: TGTGCCAGCAACAGCGGGGTCAATCAGCCCCAGCATTTT

J gene: TRBJ1-1
CDR3 length: 15
clone size: once
D gene: TRBD1
V gene: TRBV19
CDR3 protein: CARDDREEGNTEAFF
CDR3 DNA: TGTGCCAGGGATGACAGGGAGGAAGGGAACACTGAAGCTTTCTTT

J gene: TRBJ1-3
CDR3 length: 16
clone size: NA
D gene: TRBD1
V gene: TRBV2
CDR3 protein: CASNAGGQSSGNTIYF
CDR3 DNA: TGTGCCAGCAACGCTGGGGGACAGAGCTCTGGAAACACCATATATTTT

J gene: TRBJ1-3
CDR3 length: 14
clone size: NA
D gene: NA
V gene: TRBV7-3
CDR3 protein: CASSPTSSGNTIYF
CDR3 DNA: TGTGCCAGCAGCCCCACCAGCTCTGGAAACACCATATATTTT

J gene: TRBJ2-2
CDR3 length: 15
clone size: NA
D gene: TRBD1
V gene: TRBV19
CDR3 protein: CASTAGGTDTGELFF
CDR3 DNA: TGTGCCAGTACCGCAGGGGGTACCGACACCGGGGAGCTGTTTTTT

J gene: TRBJ1-1
CDR3 length: 13
clone size: NA
D gene: NA
V gene: TRBV5-1
CDR3 protein: CASKMRMNTEAFF
CDR3 DNA: TGCGCCAGCAAAATGAGGATGAACACTGAAGCTTTCTTT

J gene: TRBJ1-5
CDR3 length: 15
clone size: few
D gene: NA
V gene: TRBV6-1
CDR3 protein: CASSDVSGKNQPQHF
CDR3 DNA: TGTGCCAGCAGTGACGTTAGCGGAAAGAATCAGCCCCAGCATTTT

J gene: TRBJ2-6
CDR3 length: 17
clone size: NA
D gene: NA
V gene: TRBV11-2
CDR3 protein: CASSLEFGSSGANVLTF
CDR3 DNA: TGTGCCAGCAGCTTAGAATTCGGGTCCTCTGGGGCCAACGTCCTGACTTTC

J gene: TRBJ2-7
CDR3 length: 14
clone size: NA
D gene: TRBD1
V gene: TRBV5-1
CDR3 protein: CASSLVAQGVEQYF
CDR3 DNA: TGCGCCAGCAGCTTGGTAGCACAGGGGGTCGAGCAGTACTTC

J gene: TRBJ2-3
CDR3 length: 15
clone size: NA
D gene: NA
V gene: TRBV4-2
CDR3 protein: CASSQDEASLTAQYF
CDR3 DNA: TGTGCCAGCAGCCAAGATGAGGCCTCCCTTACGGCGCAGTATTTT

J gene: TRBJ2-7
CDR3 length: 15
clone size: once
D gene: TRBD1
V gene: TRBV5-1
CDR3 protein: CASSFRDRGHYEQYF
CDR3 DNA: TGCGCCAGCAGCTTCCGGGACAGGGGTCACTACGAGCAGTACTTC

J gene: TRBJ1-2
CDR3 length: 16
clone size: once
D gene: NA
V gene: TRBV7-9
CDR3 protein: CASSLADARGGDGYTF
CDR3 DNA: TGTGCCAGCAGCTTAGCTGACGCGCGAGGGGGAGATGGCTACACCTTC

J gene: TRBJ1-3
CDR3 length: 15
clone size: NA
D gene: NA
V gene: TRBV9
CDR3 protein: CASSVGAGDGNTIYF
CDR3 DNA: TGTGCCAGCAGCGTAGGGGCAGGGGACGGAAACACCATATATTTT

J gene: TRBJ2-5
CDR3 length: 19
clone size: NA
D gene: TRBD2
V gene: TRBV6-1
CDR3 protein: CASSEVTSGHAGAQETQYF
CDR3 DNA: TGTGCCAGCAGTGAGGTAACTAGCGGGCATGCCGGGGCCCAAGAGACCCAGTACTTC

J gene: TRBJ2-2
CDR3 length: 16
clone size: NA
D gene: TRBD1
V gene: TRBV7-3
CDR3 protein: CASSLTGTANTGELFF
CDR3 DNA: TGTGCCAGCAGCTTAACCGGGACAGCGAACACCGGGGAGCTGTTTTTT

J gene: TRBJ2-7
CDR3 length: 14
clone size: NA
D gene: TRBD1
V gene: TRBV5-1
CDR3 protein: CASSLGQGHNEQYF
CDR3 DNA: TGCGCCAGCAGCTTGGGACAGGGTCACAACGAGCAGTACTTC

J gene: TRBJ2-1
CDR3 length: 16
clone size: NA
D gene: NA
V gene: TRBV7-3
CDR3 protein: CASSPNAGSSYNEQFF
CDR3 DNA: TGTGCCAGCAGCCCAAATGCGGGAAGCTCCTACAATGAGCAGTTCTTC

J gene: TRBJ1-2
CDR3 length: 12
clone size: NA
D gene: TRBD1
V gene: TRBV12-3/TRBV12-4
CDR3 protein: CASSYRGYGYTF
CDR3 DNA: TGTGCCAGCAGTTACAGGGGCTATGGCTACACCTTC

J gene: TRBJ2-2
CDR3 length: 15
clone size: NA
D gene: TRBD2
V gene: TRBV6-6
CDR3 protein: CASSPRIAGGGELFF
CDR3 DNA: TGTGCCAGCAGCCCCCGGATAGCGGGGGGCGGGGAGCTGTTTTTT

J gene: TRBJ2-5
CDR3 length: 17
clone size: NA
D gene: TRBD2
V gene: TRBV5-5
CDR3 protein: CASSLGTSGGKKETQYF
CDR3 DNA: TGTGCCAGCAGTTTAGGGACTAGCGGGGGGAAAAAAGAGACCCAGTACTTC

J gene: TRBJ1-4
CDR3 length: 15
clone size: NA
D gene: TRBD1
V gene: TRBV7-9
CDR3 protein: CASSLRTGRDEKLFF
CDR3 DNA: TGTGCCAGCAGCCTTCGGACAGGACGGGATGAAAAACTGTTTTTT

J gene: TRBJ2-2
CDR3 length: 19
clone size: NA
D gene: TRBD1
V gene: TRBV5-1
CDR3 protein: CARTPSGTGLFQDTGELFF
CDR3 DNA: TGCGCCAGAACCCCATCTGGGACAGGGTTGTTTCAGGACACCGGGGAGCTGTTTTTT

J gene: TRBJ1-1
CDR3 length: 15
clone size: NA
D gene: TRBD1
V gene: TRBV28
CDR3 protein: CASSSGTAMNTEAFF
CDR3 DNA: TGTGCCAGTTCCTCCGGGACAGCGATGAACACTGAAGCTTTCTTT

J gene: TRBJ1-1
CDR3 length: 15
clone size: NA
D gene: NA
V gene: TRBV3-1/TRBV3-2
CDR3 protein: CASSQRVLGGTEAFF
CDR3 DNA: TGTGCCAGCAGCCAACGCGTCCTTGGCGGCACTGAAGCTTTCTTT